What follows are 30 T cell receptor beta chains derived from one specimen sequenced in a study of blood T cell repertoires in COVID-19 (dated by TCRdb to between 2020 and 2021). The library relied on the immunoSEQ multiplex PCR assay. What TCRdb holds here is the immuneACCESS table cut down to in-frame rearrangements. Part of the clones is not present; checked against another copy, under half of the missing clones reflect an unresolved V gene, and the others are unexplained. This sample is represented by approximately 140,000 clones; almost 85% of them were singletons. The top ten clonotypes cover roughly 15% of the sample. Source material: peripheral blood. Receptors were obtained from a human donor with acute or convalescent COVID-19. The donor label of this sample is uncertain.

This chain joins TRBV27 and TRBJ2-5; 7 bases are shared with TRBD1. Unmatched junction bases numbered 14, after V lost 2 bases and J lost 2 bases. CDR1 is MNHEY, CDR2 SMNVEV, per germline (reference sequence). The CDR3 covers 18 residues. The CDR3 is CASSLPFVRQGPQETQYF. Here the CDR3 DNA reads TGTGCCAGCAGTTTACCATTCGTTCGACAGGGCCCTCAAGAGACCCAGTACTTC.

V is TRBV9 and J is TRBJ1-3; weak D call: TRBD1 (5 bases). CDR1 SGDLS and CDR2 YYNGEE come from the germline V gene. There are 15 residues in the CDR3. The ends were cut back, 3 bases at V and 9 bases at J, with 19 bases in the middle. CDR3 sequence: CASSGWGEDSSTIYF. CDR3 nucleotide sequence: TGTGCCAGCAGCGGCTGGGGGGAAGACTCTAGCACCATATATTTT.

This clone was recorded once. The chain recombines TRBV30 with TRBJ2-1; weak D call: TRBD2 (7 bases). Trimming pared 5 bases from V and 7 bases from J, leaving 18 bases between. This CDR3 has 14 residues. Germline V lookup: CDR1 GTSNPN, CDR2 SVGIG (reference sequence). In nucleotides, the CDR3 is TGTGCCTGGGCCTGGGGGGGGGCAAGAAATGAGCAGTTCTTC. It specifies CAWAWGGARNEQFF.

This chain's CDR3 is CASSPRGWGTDTQYF. In DNA, the CDR3 is TGTGCCAGTAGCCCTCGGGGGTGGGGCACAGATACGCAGTATTTT. This sequence joins TRBV19 and TRBJ2-3, with a weak D call TRBD2 (6 bases). The CDR3 is 15 residues long. Germline CDR1 and CDR2: LNHDA and SQIVND (reference sequence). V was cut by 6 bases and J by 1 base, with 14 bases left in between.

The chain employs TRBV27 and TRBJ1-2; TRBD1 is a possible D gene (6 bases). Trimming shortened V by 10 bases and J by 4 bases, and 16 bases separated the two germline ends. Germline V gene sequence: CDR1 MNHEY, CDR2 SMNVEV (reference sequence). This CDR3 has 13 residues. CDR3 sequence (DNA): TGTGCCACCTCTCCCCAGGGGTTCTATGGCTACACCTTC. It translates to CATSPQGFYGYTF.

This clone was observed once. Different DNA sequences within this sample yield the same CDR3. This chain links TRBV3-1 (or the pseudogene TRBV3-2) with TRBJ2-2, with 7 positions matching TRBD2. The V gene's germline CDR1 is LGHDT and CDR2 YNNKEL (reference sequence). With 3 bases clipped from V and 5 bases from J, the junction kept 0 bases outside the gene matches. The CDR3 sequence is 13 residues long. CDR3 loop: CASSQGGTGELFF. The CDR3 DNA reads TGTGCCAGCAGCCAGGGGGGGACCGGGGAGCTGTTTTTT.

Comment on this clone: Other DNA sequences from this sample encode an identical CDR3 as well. CDR3 sequence: CASSGGQGVQPQHF. As DNA, the CDR3 is TGTGCCAGCAGTGGTGGACAGGGGGTCCAGCCCCAGCATTTT. The chain couples TRBV2 to TRBJ1-5; TRBD1 matches 10 bases. Trimming at V came to 4 bases and at J to 7 bases, leaving 4 bases not matched to a gene. CDR1 is SNHLY, CDR2 FYNNEI, per germline. This CDR3 spans 14 amino acids.

CDR3 in DNA: TGTGCCAGCAGCCCCCCGGCGGGGGGGCTAGAGACCCAGTACTTC. This gives the protein CASSPPAGGLETQYF. The chain employs TRBV11-2 and TRBJ2-5, with 9 bases aligning to TRBD2. Germline V gene sequence: CDR1 SGHAT, CDR2 FQNNGV. The CDR3 sequence is 15 residues long. J lost 4 bases, V lost 5 bases, and 8 bases had no gene match.

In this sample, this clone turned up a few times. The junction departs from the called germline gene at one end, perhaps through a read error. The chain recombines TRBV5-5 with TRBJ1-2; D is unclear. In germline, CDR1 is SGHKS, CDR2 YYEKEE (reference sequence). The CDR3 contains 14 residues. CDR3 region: CASSLSIAAYGYTF. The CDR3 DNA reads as TGTGCCAGCAGCTTATCTATAGCCGCATATGGATACACCTTC.

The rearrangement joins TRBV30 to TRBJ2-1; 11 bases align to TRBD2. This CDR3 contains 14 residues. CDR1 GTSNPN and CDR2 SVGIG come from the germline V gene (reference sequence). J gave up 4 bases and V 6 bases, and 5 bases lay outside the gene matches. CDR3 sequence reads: CACLSGGEYNEQFF. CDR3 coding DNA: TGTGCCTGCCTTAGCGGGGGGGAATACAATGAGCAGTTCTTC.

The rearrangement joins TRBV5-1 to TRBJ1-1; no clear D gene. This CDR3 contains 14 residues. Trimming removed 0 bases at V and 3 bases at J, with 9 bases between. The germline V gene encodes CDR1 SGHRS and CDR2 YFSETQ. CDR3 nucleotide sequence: TGCGCCAGCAGCTTGGGGCTTCGGGACACTGAAGCTTTCTTT. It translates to CASSLGLRDTEAFF.

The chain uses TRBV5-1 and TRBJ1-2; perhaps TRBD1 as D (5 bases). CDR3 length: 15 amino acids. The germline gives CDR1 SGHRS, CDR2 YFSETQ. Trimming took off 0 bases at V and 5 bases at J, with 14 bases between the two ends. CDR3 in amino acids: CASSLGGHNYYGYTF. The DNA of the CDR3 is TGCGCCAGCAGCTTGGGGGGCCACAACTATTATGGCTACACCTTC. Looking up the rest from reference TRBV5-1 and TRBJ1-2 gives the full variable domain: KAGVTQTPRYLIKTRGQQVTLSCSPISGHRSVSWYQQTPGQGLQFLFEYFSETQRNKGNFPGRFSGRQFSNSRSEMNVSTLELGDSALYLCASSLGGHNYYGYTFGSGTRLTVV.

CDR3 DNA: TGTGCCAGCAGTCCCGGACAGGGAGATCAGCCCCAGCATTTT. Encoded protein: CASSPGQGDQPQHF. This chain joins TRBV6-5 and TRBJ1-5, with TRBD1 matching over 8 bases. The germline gives CDR1 MNHEY, CDR2 SVGAGI. The length of the CDR3 is 14 residues. Losses at the gene ends were 5 bases for V and 5 bases for J; bases not matched to a gene: 5.

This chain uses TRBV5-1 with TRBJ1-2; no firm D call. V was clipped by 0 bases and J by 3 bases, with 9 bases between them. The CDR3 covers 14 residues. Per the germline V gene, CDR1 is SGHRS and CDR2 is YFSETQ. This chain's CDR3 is CASSLVAVDYGYTF. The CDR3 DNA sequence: TGCGCCAGCAGCTTGGTGGCAGTTGACTATGGCTACACCTTC.

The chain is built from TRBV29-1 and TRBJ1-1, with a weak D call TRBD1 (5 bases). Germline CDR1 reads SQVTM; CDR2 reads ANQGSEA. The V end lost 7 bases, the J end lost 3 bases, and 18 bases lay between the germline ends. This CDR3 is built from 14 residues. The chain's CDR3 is CSARVAGRHTEAFF. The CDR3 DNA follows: TGCAGCGCTCGGGTGGCAGGGAGGCACACTGAAGCTTTCTTT.

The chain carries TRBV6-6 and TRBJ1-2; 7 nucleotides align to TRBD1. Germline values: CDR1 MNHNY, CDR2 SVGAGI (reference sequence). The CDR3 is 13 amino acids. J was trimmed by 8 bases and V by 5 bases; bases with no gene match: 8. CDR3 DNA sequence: TGTGCCAGCAGTCTAGACAGGGACGGGGGCTACACCTTC. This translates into CASSLDRDGGYTF.

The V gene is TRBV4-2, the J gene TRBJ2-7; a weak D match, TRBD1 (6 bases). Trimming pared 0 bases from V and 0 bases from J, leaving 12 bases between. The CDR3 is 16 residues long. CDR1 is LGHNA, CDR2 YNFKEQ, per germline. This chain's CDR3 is CASSQEYDRPSYEQYF. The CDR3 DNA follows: TGTGCCAGCAGCCAAGAATACGACAGGCCCTCCTACGAGCAGTACTTC.

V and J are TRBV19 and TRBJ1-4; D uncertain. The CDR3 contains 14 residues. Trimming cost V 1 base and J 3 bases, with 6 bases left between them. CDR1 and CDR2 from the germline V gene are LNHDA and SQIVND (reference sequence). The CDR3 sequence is CASSIGLANEKLFF. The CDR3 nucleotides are TGTGCCAGTAGTATAGGGCTAGCTAATGAAAAACTGTTTTTT.

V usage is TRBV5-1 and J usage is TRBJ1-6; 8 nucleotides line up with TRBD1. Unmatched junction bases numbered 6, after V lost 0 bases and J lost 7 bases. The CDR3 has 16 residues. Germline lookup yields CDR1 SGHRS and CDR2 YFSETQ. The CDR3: CASSLGETGANSPLHF. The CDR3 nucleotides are TGCGCCAGCAGCTTGGGGGAGACAGGGGCGAATTCACCCCTCCACTTT.

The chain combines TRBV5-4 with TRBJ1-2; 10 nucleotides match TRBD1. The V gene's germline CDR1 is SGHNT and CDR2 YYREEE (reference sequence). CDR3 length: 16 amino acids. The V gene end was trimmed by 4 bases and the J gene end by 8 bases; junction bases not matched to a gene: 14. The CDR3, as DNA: TGTGCCAGCAGCCCACACGGGACAGGGGCCCCCTACGGCTACACCTTC. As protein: CASSPHGTGAPYGYTF.

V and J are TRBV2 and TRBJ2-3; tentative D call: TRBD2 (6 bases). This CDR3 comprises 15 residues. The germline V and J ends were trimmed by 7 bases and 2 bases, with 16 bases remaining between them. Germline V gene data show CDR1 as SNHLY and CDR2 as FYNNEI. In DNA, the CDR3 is TGTGCCAGCATTCGGCCGGGACTCAACACAGATACGCAGTATTTT. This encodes CASIRPGLNTDTQYF.

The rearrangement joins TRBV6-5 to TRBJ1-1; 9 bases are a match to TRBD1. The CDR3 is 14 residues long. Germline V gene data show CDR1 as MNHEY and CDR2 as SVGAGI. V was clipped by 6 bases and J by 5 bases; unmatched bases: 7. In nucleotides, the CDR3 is TGTGCCAGCAGCGACGGGACAGGGAGGACTGAAGCTTTCTTT. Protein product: CASSDGTGRTEAFF.

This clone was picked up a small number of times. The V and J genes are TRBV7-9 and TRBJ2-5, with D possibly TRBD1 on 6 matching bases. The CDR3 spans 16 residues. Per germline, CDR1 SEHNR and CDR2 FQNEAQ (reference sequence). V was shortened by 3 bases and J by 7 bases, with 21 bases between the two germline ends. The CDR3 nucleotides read TGTGCCAGCAGCTTTGTTAAGACAGGCACGGGCCCGACCCAGTACTTC. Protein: CASSFVKTGTGPTQYF.

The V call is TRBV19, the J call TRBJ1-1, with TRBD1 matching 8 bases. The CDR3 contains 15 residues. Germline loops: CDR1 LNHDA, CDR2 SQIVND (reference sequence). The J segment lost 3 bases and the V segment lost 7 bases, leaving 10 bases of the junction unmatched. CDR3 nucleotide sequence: TGTGCCAGTACCTCAACAGGGGGGGTTGACACTGAAGCTTTCTTT. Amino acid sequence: CASTSTGGVDTEAFF.

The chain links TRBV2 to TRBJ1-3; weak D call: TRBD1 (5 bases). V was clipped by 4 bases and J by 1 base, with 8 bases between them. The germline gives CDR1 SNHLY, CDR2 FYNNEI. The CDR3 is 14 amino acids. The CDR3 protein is CASSGQLSGNTIYF. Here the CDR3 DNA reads TGTGCCAGCAGTGGACAGCTATCTGGAAACACCATATATTTT.

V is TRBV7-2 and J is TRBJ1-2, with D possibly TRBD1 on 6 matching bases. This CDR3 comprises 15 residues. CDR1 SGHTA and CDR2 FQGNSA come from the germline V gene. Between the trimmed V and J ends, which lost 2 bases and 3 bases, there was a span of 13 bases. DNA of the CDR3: TGTGCCAGCAGCTTACGGATACAGGGTCACTATGGCTACACCTTC. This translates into CASSLRIQGHYGYTF.

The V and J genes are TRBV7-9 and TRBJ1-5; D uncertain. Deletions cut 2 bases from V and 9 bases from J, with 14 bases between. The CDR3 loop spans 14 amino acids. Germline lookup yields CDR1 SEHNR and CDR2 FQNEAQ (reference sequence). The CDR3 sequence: CASSLSPWSRPQHF. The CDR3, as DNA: TGTGCCAGCAGCTTATCTCCCTGGAGCCGGCCCCAGCATTTT.

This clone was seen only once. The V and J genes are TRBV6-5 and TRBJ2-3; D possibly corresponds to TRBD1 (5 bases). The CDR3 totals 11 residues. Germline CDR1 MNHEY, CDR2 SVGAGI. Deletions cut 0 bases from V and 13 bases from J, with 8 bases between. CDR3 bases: TGTGCCAGCAGTTACTCGGGGCTTAAGTATTTT. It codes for CASSYSGLKYF.

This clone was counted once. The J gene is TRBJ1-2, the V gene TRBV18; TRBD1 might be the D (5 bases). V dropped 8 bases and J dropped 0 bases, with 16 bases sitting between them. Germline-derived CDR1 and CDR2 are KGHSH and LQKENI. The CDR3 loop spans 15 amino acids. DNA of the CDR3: TGTGCCAGCCCCCCAGAGACAGCATCTAACTATGGCTACACCTTC. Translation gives CASPPETASNYGYTF.

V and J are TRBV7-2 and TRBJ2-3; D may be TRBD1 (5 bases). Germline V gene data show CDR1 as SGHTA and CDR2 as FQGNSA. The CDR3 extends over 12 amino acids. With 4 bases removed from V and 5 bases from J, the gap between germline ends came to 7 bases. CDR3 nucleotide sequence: TGTGCCAGCAGCTACAGGTTAGATACGCAGTATTTT. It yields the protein CASSYRLDTQYF. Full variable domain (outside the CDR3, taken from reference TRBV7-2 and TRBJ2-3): GAGVSQSPSNKVTEKGKDVELRCDPISGHTALYWYRQSLGQGLEFLIYFQGNSAPDKSGLPSDRFSAERTGGSVSTLTIQRTQQEDSAVYLCASSYRLDTQYFGPGTRLTVL.